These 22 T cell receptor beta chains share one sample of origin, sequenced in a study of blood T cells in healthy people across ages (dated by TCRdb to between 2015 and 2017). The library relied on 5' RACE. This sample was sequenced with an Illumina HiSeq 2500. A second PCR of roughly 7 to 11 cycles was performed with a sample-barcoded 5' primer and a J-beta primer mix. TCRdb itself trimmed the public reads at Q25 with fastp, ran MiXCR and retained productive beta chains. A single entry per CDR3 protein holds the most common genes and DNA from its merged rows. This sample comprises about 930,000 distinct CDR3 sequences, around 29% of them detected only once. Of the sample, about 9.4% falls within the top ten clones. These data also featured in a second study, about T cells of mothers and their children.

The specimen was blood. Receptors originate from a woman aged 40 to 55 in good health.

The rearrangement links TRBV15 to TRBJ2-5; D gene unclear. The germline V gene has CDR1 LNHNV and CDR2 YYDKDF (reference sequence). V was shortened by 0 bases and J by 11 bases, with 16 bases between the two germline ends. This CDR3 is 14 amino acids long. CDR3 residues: CATSRDPATSEQYF. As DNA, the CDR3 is TGTGCCACCAGCAGAGATCCGGCTACGTCAGAGCAGTACTTC.

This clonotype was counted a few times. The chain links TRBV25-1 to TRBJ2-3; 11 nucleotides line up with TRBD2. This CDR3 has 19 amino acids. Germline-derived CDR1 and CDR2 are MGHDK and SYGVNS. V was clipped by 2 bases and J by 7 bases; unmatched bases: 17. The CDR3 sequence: CASSEPPFGSGGGSNTQYF. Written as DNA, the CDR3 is TGTGCCAGCAGTGAACCCCCCTTTGGTAGCGGGGGGGGTTCCAATACGCAGTATTTT. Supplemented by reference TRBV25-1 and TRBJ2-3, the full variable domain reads EADIYQTPRYLVIGTGKKITLECSQTMGHDKMYWYQQDPGMELHLIHYSYGVNSTEKGDLSSESTVSRIRTEHFPLTLESARPSHTSQYLCASSEPPFGSGGGSNTQYFGPGTRLTVL.

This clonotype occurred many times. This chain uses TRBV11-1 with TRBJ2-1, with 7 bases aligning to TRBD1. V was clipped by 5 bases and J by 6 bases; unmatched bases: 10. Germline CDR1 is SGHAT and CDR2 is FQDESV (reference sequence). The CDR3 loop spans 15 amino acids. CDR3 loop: CASSPRTGPGNEQFF. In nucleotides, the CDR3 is TGTGCCAGCAGCCCAAGGACAGGTCCGGGCAATGAGCAGTTCTTC. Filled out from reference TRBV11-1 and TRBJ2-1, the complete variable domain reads EAEVAQSPRYKITEKSQAVAFWCDPISGHATLYWYRQILGQGPELLVQFQDESVVDDSQLPKDRFSAERLKGVDSTLKIQPAELGDSAMYLCASSPRTGPGNEQFFGPGTRLTVL.

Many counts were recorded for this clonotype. The CDR3 DNA follows: TGTGCCAGCAGTTTAATCGGGGTCTACGAGCAGTACTTC. As protein: CASSLIGVYEQYF. The rearrangement links TRBV12-3 or TRBV12-4 to TRBJ2-7; tentative D call: TRBD2 (5 bases). The V gene lost 2 bases and the J gene lost 3 bases, with 8 bases spanning the gap. The CDR3 contains 13 residues.

This CDR3 reads CASSYFAGSGSYNEQFF. The DNA of the CDR3 is TGTGCCAGCAGTTACTTCGCAGGATCGGGCTCCTACAATGAGCAGTTCTTC. The rearrangement uses TRBV6-5 and TRBJ2-1; no reliable D call. Per germline, CDR1 MNHEY and CDR2 SVGAGI. V was cut by 1 base and J by 0 bases, with 13 bases left in between. The CDR3 runs 17 residues.

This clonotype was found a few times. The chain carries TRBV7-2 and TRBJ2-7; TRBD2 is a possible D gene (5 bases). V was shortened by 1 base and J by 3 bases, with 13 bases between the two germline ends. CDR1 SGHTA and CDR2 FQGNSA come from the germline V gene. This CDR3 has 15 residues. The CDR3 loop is CASSLGGSRGYEQYF. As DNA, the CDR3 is TGTGCCAGCAGCTTAGGAGGTAGCCGGGGCTACGAGCAGTACTTC.

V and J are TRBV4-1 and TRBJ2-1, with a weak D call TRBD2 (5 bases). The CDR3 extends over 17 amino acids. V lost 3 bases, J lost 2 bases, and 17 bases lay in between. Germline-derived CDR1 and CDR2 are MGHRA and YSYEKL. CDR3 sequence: CASSHTGGGLPYNEQFF. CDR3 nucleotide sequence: TGCGCCAGCAGCCACACTGGAGGTGGGCTCCCCTACAATGAGCAGTTCTTC.

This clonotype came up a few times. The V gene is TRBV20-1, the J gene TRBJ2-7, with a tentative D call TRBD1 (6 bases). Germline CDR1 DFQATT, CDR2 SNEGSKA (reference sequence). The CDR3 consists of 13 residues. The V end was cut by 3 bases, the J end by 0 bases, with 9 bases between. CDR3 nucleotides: TGCAGTGCTAGGGGGACACACTCCTACGAGCAGTACTTC. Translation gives CSARGTHSYEQYF.

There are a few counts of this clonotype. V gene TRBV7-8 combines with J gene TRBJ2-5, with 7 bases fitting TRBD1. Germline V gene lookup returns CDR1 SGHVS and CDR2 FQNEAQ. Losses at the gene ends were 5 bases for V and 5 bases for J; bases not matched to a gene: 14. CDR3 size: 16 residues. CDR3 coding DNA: TGTGCCAGCAGCCCAAGACAGGGCAAGGTTTGGGAGACCCAGTACTTC. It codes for CASSPRQGKVWETQYF. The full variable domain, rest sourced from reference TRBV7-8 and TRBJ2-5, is GAGVSQSPRYKVAKRGQDVALRCDPISGHVSLFWYQQALGQGPEFLTYFQNEAQLDKSGLPSDRFFAERPEGSVSTLKIQRTQQEDSAVYLCASSPRQGKVWETQYFGPGTRLLVL.

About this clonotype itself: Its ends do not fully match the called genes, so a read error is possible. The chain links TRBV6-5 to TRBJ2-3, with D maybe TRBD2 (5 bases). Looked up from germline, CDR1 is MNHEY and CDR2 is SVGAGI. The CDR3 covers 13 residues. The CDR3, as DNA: TGTACCAGCAGTTACGGGAACTCAAATACGCAGTATTTT. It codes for CTSSYGNSNTQYF.

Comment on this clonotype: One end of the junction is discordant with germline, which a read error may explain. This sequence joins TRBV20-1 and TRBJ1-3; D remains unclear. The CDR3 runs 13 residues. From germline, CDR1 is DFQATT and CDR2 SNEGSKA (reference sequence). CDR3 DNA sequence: TGCAGTGCTAGCCCCTCCTCTGGAACCACCATATATTTT. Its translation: CSASPSSGTTIYF.

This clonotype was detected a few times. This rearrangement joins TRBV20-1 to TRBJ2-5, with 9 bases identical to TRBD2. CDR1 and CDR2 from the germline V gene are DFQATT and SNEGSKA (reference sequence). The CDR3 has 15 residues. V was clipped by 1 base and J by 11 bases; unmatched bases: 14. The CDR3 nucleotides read TGCAGTGCTAGAGCTAGCGGGAAATCAAACAATGAGCAGTACTTC. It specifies CSARASGKSNNEQYF.

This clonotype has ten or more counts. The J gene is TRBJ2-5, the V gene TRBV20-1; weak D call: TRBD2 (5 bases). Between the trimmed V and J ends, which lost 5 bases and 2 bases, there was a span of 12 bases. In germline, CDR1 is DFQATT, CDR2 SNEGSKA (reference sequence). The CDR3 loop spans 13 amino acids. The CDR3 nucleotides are TGCAGTGCTCCCTGGAGGAATCAAGAGACCCAGTACTTC. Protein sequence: CSAPWRNQETQYF.

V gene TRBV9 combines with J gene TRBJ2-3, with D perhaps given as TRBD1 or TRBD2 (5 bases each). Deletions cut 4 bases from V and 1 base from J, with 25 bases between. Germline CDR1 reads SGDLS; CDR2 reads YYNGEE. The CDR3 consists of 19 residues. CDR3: CASSPHWGGWVFGTDTQYF. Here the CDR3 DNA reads TGTGCCAGCAGCCCCCATTGGGGCGGGTGGGTTTTCGGCACAGATACGCAGTATTTT.

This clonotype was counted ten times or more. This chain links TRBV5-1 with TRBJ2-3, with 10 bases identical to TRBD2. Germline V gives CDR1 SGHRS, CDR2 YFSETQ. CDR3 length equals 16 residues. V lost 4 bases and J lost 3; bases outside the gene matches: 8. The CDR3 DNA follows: TGCGCCAGCAGCGCCTCCCCGGGACTAGCGACAGATACGCAGTATTTT. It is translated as CASSASPGLATDTQYF.

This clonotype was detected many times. CDR3 sequence (DNA): TGTGCCAGCAGCCCCCGGACAGGGGGTGAAACAGATACGCAGTATTTT. Residues: CASSPRTGGETDTQYF. The chain couples TRBV7-8 to TRBJ2-3; 10 bases agree with TRBD1. Germline CDR1 is SGHVS and CDR2 is FQNEAQ. V lost 5 bases, J lost 3 bases, and 8 bases stayed unmatched. The CDR3 is made up of 16 amino acids.

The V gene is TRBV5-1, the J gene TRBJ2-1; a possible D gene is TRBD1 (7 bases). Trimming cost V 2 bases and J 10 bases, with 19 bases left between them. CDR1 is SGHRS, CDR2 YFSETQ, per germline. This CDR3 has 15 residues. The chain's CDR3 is CASSFQGGGAYEQFF. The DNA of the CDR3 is TGCGCCAGCAGCTTCCAGGGGGGCGGGGCTTACGAGCAGTTCTTC. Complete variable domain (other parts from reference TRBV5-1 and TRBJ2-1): KAGVTQTPRYLIKTRGQQVTLSCSPISGHRSVSWYQQTPGQGLQFLFEYFSETQRNKGNFPGRFSGRQFSNSRSEMNVSTLELGDSALYLCASSFQGGGAYEQFFGPGTRLTVL.

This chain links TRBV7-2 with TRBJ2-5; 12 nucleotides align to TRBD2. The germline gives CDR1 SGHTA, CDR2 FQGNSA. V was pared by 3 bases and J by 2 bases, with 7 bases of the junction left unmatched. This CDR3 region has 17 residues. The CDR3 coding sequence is TGTGCCAGCAGCTTGGCCCTAGCGGGGGGGCGACAAGAGACCCAGTACTTC. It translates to CASSLALAGGRQETQYF.

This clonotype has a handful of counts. CDR3 nucleotides: TGTGCCAGCAGCTTATGGTGGGGGGAGACCCAGTACTTC. The encoded protein is CASSLWWGETQYF. This rearrangement joins TRBV7-3 to TRBJ2-5; D possibly uses TRBD1 or TRBD2 (5 bases each). V lost 2 bases, J lost 5 bases, and 9 bases lay in between. The CDR3 has 13 amino acids. Germline CDR1 is SGHTA and CDR2 is FQGTGA.

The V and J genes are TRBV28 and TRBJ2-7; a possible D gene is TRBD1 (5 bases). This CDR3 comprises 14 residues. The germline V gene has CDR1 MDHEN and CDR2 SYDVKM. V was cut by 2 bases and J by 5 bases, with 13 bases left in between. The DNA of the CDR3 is TGTGCCAGCAGTTTAATTCAGGGTAACCACGAGCAGTACTTC. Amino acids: CASSLIQGNHEQYF. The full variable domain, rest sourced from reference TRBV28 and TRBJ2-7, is DVKVTQSSRYLVKRTGEKVFLECVQDMDHENMFWYRQDPGLGLRLIYFSYDVKMKEKGDIPEGYSVSREKKERFSLILESASTNQTSMYLCASSLIQGNHEQYFGPGTRLTVT.

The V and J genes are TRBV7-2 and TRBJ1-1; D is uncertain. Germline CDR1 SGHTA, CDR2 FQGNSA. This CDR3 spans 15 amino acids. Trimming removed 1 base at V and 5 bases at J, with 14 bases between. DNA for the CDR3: TGTGCCAGCAGCTTAGACACATCAGGACGTACTGAAGCTTTCTTT. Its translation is CASSLDTSGRTEAFF.

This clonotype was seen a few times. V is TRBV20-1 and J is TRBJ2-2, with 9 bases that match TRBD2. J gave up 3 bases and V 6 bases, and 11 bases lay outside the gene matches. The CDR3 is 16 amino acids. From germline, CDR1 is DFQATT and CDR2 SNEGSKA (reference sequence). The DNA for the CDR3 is TGCAGTGCCAGAATCAGCGGGGGGCTGGACACCGGGGAGCTGTTTTTT. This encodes CSARISGGLDTGELFF.